Described below is a single T cell receptor (beta chain) sequence and its context. This specimen comes from a study of blood T cell repertoires in COVID-19. About the research overall: COVID-19 samples collected from the United States, Italy and Spain covered acute and convalescent phases. T cells, B-cell-depleted T cells, or PBMCs provided the cDNA or gDNA that served as material.

The CDR3 consists of 14 residues. The trim removed 6 bases at V and 3 bases at J, leaving 6 bases unmatched. CDR1 is KGHSH and CDR2 is LQKENI in the germline V gene. Under the authors' procedure: The assay estimated nucleated cells by amplifying reference gene primers. Data came from immunoSEQ multiplex PCR; TCRdb stores just in-frame clones and leaves some out. The V and J calls and clone size are taken from that table; D and trimming were inferred from the DNA. The sample consists of fewer than 50,000 clones, 80% of them appearing once. This receptor was identified in a man between 65 and 85 years old with acute or convalescent COVID-19. Sequenced: peripheral blood. The chain is built from TRBV18 and TRBJ1-1; TRBD1 matches 8 bases. The DNA of the CDR3 is TGTGCCAGCTCCCAGGGGGCTATGGACACTGAAGCTTTCTTT. Translation: CASSQGAMDTEAFF. The entire variable domain, with the rest obtained from reference TRBV18 and TRBJ1-1, is as follows: NAGVMQNPRHLVRRRGQEARLRCSPMKGHSHVYWYRQLPEEGLKFMVYLQKENIIDESGMPKERFSAEFPKEGPSILRIQQVVRGDSAAYFCASSQGAMDTEAFFGQGTRLTVV.